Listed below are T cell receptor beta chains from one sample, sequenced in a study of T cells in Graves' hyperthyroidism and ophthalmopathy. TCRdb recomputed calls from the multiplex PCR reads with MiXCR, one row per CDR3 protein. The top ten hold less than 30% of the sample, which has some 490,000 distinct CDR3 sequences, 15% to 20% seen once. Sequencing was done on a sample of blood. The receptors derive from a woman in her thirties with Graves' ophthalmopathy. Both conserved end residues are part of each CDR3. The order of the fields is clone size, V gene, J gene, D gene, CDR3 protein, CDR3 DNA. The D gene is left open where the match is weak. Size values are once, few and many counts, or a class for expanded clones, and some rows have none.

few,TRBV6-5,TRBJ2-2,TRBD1,CASSSTGNRELFF,TGTGCCAGCAGTTCGACAGGGAATCGGGAGCTGTTTTTT
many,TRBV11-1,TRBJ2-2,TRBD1,CASSSNTGTALSGELFF,TGTGCCAGCAGCTCCAACACCGGGACAGCATTGTCCGGGGAGCTGTTTTTT
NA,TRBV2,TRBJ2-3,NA,CASSEGSGTDTQYF,TGTGCCAGCAGTGAAGGGAGCGGCACAGATACGCAGTATTTT
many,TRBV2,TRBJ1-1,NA,CASSDDRRGVDTEAFF,TGTGCCAGCAGTGATGACAGGAGGGGCGTGGACACTGAAGCTTTCTTT
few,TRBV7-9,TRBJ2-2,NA,CASTLGRVTNTGELFF,TGTGCCAGCACCCTTGGGCGGGTAACGAACACCGGGGAGCTGTTTTTT
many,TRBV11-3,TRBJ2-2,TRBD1,CASSSPGQANTGELFF,TGTGCCAGCAGCTCGCCGGGACAGGCGAACACCGGGGAGCTGTTTTTT
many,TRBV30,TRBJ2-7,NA,CAWGSREQYF,TGTGCCTGGGGCAGCCGCGAGCAGTACTTC
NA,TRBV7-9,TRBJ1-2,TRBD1,CASSGWTTGGHGYTF,TGTGCCAGCAGCGGATGGACTACAGGGGGACACGGCTACACCTTC
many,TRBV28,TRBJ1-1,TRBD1,CASRSTGVTEAFF,TGTGCCAGCAGATCTACAGGGGTCACTGAAGCTTTCTTT
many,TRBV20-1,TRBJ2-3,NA,CSASGPGETQYF,TGCAGTGCTAGCGGCCCGGGGGAGACGCAGTATTTT
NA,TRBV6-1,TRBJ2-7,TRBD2,CASSPGLASWEQHF,TGTGCCAGCAGTCCAGGACTAGCGTCATGGGAGCAGCACTTC
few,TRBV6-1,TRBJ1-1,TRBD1,CASSPRGQGAAPPEAFF,TGTGCCAGCAGCCCAAGGGGACAGGGGGCTGCGCCCCCTGAAGCTTTCTTT
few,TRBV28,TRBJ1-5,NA,CASSRDLQPQHF,TGTGCCAGCAGCCGGGACCTCCAGCCCCAGCATTTT
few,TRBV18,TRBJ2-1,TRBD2,CASLRTSGNNEQFF,TGTGCCAGCCTCCGGACTAGCGGGAATAATGAGCAGTTCTTC
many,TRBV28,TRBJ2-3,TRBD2,CASARGGDTHTQYF,TGTGCCAGCGCTCGGGGGGGGGACACACATACGCAGTATTTT
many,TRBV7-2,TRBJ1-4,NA,CASSREITNEKLFF,TGTGCCAGCAGCCGAGAAATAACTAATGAAAAACTGTTTTTT
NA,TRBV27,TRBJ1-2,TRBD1,CASSAATGGLGYTF,TGTGCCAGCAGTGCCGCGACAGGGGGCCTTGGCTACACCTTC
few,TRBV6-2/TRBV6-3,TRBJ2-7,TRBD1,CASSQTGTAVANEQYF,TGTGCCAGCAGTCAGACCGGGACAGCAGTCGCCAACGAGCAGTACTTC
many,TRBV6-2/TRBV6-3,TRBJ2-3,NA,CASSWGPSVGAQYF,TGTGCCAGCAGTTGGGGACCTTCCGTTGGGGCGCAGTATTTT
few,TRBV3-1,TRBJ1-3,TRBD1,CASSQRWTGVGNTIYF,TGTGCCAGCAGCCAAAGATGGACAGGGGTCGGAAACACCATATATTTT
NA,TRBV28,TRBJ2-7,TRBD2,CASSSLAGGRLEQYF,TGTGCCAGCAGTTCACTAGCGGGAGGGAGGCTCGAGCAGTACTTC
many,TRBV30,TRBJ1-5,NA,CAWSLWSKNQPQHF,TGTGCCTGGAGTCTATGGTCAAAGAATCAGCCCCAGCATTTT
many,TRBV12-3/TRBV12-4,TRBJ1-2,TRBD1,CASSRTGDGDGYTF,TGTGCCAGCAGTCGGACAGGGGATGGAGATGGCTACACCTTC
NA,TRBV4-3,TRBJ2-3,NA,CASSQWGNTQYF,TGCGCCAGCAGCCAATGGGGAAATACGCAGTATTTT
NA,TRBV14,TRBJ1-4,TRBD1,CASSQGTGDNEKLFF,TGTGCCAGCAGCCAAGGGACAGGAGATAATGAAAAACTGTTTTTT
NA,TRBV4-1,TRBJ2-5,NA,CASSQHGTGQEAQYF,TGCGCCAGCAGCCAACACGGCACAGGGCAAGAGGCCCAGTACTTC
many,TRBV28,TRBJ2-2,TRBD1,CASSLSVQGLGGELFF,TGTGCCAGCAGTTTATCTGTACAGGGGTTGGGCGGGGAGCTGTTTTTT
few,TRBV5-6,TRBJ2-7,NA,CASSLVGEGIYEQYF,TGTGCCAGCAGCTTGGTGGGCGAGGGCATCTACGAGCAGTACTTC
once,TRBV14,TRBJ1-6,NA,CASSQIRGENSPLHF,TGTGCCAGCAGCCAAATTAGAGGAGAAAATTCACCCCTCCACTTT